This T cell receptor beta chain comes out of a study of T-cell reconstitution after alpha-beta-depleted transplantation in children. Findings and caveats of the study: Hyperexpanded clones declined; after one year, newly produced T cells mostly supplied diversity. Reportedly, only several hundred clones from non-depleted graft cells drove alpha-beta T-cell counts at about two months. TCRbeta diversity was high at day 60 in some patients (a result of surviving recipient T cells and thymic progenitors).

A library of TCRbeta sequences, prepared with unique molecular identifiers, was generated. TCRdb re-called the PCR reads through MiXCR, storing one row per CDR3 protein. The sample consists of 750,000 to 950,000 distinct CDR3 sequences, under 20% of them appearing once. A remark on this clonotype: What it recognizes is unknown.

V gave up 2 bases and J gave up 3 bases, with 14 bases separating them. Germline lookup yields CDR1 LGHDT and CDR2 YNNKEL (reference sequence). This CDR3 region has 15 residues. The sequencing here drew on PBMCs, mostly from graft donor cells, taken 360 days after TCRalphabeta/CD19-depleted stem cell transplant. The receptor was isolated from a male patient aged 10-17 years who had a stem cell transplant for acute lymphoblastic leukemia, so the T cells may come from the graft donor. The chain carries TRBV3-1 and TRBJ2-7; weak D call: TRBD2 (5 bases). CDR3 sequence reads: CASSQSLESVYEQYF. The CDR3 region has the DNA TGTGCCAGCAGCCAATCACTAGAATCGGTCTACGAGCAGTACTTC.